The 24 T cell receptor beta chains below come from one sample, sequenced in a study of T-cell reconstitution after alpha-beta-depleted transplantation in children. This sample's TCRbeta library carried unique molecular identifier barcodes. Via MiXCR, TCRdb re-called the PCR reads, giving one row per CDR3 protein. The table shows hundreds of thousands of distinct CDR3 sequences, with roughly 15% occurring only once. The sequences come from PBMCs, mostly from graft donor cells, collected 360 days after TCRalphabeta/CD19-depleted stem cell transplant. Receptors were obtained from a boy under three years old who had a stem cell transplant for Wiskott-Aldrich syndrome, so the T cells may come from the graft donor.

This clonotype showed up just a few times. The chain carries TRBV7-9 and TRBJ2-3, with D possibly TRBD1 on 6 matching bases. V was pared by 4 bases and J by 9 bases, with 14 bases between. Germline V gives CDR1 SEHNR, CDR2 FQNEAQ (reference sequence). CDR3 length equals 13 residues. As DNA, the CDR3 is TGTGCCAGCAGCTCCCTAGTTAGGGGGACGCAGTATTTT. This sequence encodes CASSSLVRGTQYF.

This clonotype was seen only a few times. The chain carries TRBV5-1 and TRBJ2-1; 7 bases match TRBD1. Germline assignment: CDR1 SGHRS and CDR2 YFSETQ. The V gene end was trimmed by 3 bases and the J gene end by 1 base; junction bases not matched to a gene: 4. This CDR3 spans 15 amino acids. CDR3 nucleotide sequence: TGCGCCAGCAGCTCGACAGGGCATTCCTACAATGAGCAGTTCTTC. This translates into CASSSTGHSYNEQFF.

The V gene is TRBV6-5, the J gene TRBJ2-5; a possible D gene is TRBD2 (5 bases). The CDR3 consists of 15 residues. V shed 0 bases and J shed 1 base, with 9 bases lying between them. The germline V gene encodes CDR1 MNHEY and CDR2 SVGAGI. The CDR3 region is CASSYSGVAQETQYF. CDR3 DNA: TGTGCCAGCAGTTACTCGGGAGTGGCCCAAGAGACCCAGTACTTC.

V and J are TRBV10-2 and TRBJ2-5, with TRBD2 identical over 9 bases. The V and J ends lost 4 bases and 5 bases, in that order; junction bases with no gene match: 20. Germline V gene data show CDR1 as WSHSY and CDR2 as SAAADI. This CDR3 has 19 residues. The CDR3 bases are TGCGCCAGCAGTGGATGGGATGAGAGGAGCGGGGGGTTTCATGAGACCCAGTACTTC. Its translation is CASSGWDERSGGFHETQYF.

This clonotype was found a few times. As DNA, the CDR3 is TGCAGCGTGGGGGAGGGACGTTACAATGAGCAGTTCTTC. Translating gives CSVGEGRYNEQFF. The chain links TRBV29-1 to TRBJ2-1; 7 bases align to TRBD2. V dropped 6 bases and J dropped 4; count of bases not matched to a gene: 6. Germline values: CDR1 SQVTM, CDR2 ANQGSEA. This CDR3 has 13 amino acids.

There are many counts of this clonotype. This chain joins TRBV11-2 and TRBJ2-5, with D unresolved. The CDR3 sequence is 14 residues long. Germline V gives CDR1 SGHAT, CDR2 FQNNGV. V lost 1 base and J 1 base, leaving 7 bases between the germline ends. The CDR3: CASSLGAVQETQYF. In DNA, the CDR3 is TGTGCCAGCAGCTTAGGCGCGGTCCAAGAGACCCAGTACTTC.

The chain employs TRBV9 and TRBJ2-2, with D possibly matching TRBD1 (5 bases). V was cut by 3 bases and J by 4 bases, with 13 bases left in between. Germline lookup yields CDR1 SGDLS and CDR2 YYNGEE. The CDR3 runs 15 residues. CDR3 sequence (DNA): TGTGCCAGCAGCGCACAGGTGGTAGGCACCGGGGAGCTGTTTTTT. Its translation: CASSAQVVGTGELFF.

The chain links TRBV28 to TRBJ2-7; 7 nucleotides agree with TRBD1. This CDR3 has 15 amino acids. Looked up from germline, CDR1 is MDHEN and CDR2 is SYDVKM. The J segment lost 3 bases and the V segment lost 5 bases, leaving 10 bases of the junction unmatched. DNA of the CDR3: TGTGCCAGCAGTCGGGACAGACGTTCTTACTACGAGCAGTACTTC. It codes for CASSRDRRSYYEQYF.

The chain is built from TRBV4-2 and TRBJ2-3, with D hard to call. In germline, CDR1 is LGHNA, CDR2 YNFKEQ. There are 13 residues in the CDR3. Trimming took off 4 bases at V and 2 bases at J, with 7 bases between the two ends. The CDR3 spells CASSRVNTDTQYF. CDR3 in DNA: TGTGCCAGCAGCCGGGTGAACACAGATACGCAGTATTTT.

Turning to this clonotype: One junction end disagrees with the germline gene, perhaps due to a read error. This chain links TRBV24-1 with TRBJ2-1; 7 positions match TRBD2. This CDR3 is 18 amino acids long. Germline values: CDR1 KGHDR, CDR2 SFDVKD. DNA for the CDR3: TGTGCCACCAGTGATAGTTTTGAGGAGCGGGGTATTTACAACGAGCAGTTCTTC. It yields the protein CATSDSFEERGIYNEQFF.

This clonotype occurred a few times. The chain is built from TRBV20-1 and TRBJ2-7; TRBD1 or TRBD2 may be the D gene (5 bases each). CDR3 size: 15 residues. Germline CDR1 reads DFQATT; CDR2 reads SNEGSKA (reference sequence). The V and J ends lost 0 bases and 3 bases respectively, with 15 bases between them. The CDR3 reads CSAREGTVGNYEQYF. The CDR3 nucleotides are TGCAGTGCTAGAGAAGGGACGGTAGGGAACTACGAGCAGTACTTC.

The genes are TRBV15 and TRBJ1-1; 9 nucleotides agree with TRBD1. V lost 6 bases to trimming and J lost 5 bases; unmatched junction nucleotides: 7. Germline V gives CDR1 LNHNV, CDR2 YYDKDF (reference sequence). The CDR3 has 14 amino acids. CDR3 nucleotides: TGTGCCACCAGGCCCAACAGGGGGCTAACTGAAGCTTTCTTT. This translates into CATRPNRGLTEAFF.

This chain joins TRBV20-1 and TRBJ1-4, with 7 positions matching TRBD1. The V and J ends lost 5 bases and 5 bases, in that order; junction bases with no gene match: 2. The CDR3 length is 12 residues. Looked up from germline, CDR1 is DFQATT and CDR2 is SNEGSKA (reference sequence). Here the CDR3 reads CSAWTGNEKLFF. DNA of the CDR3: TGCAGTGCTTGGACAGGAAATGAAAAACTGTTTTTT.

This clonotype was seen only a few times. The chain combines TRBV3-1 with TRBJ2-2; 9 nucleotides line up with TRBD1. Looked up from germline, CDR1 is LGHDT and CDR2 is YNNKEL (reference sequence). V was pared by 5 bases and J by 12 bases, with 7 bases of the junction left unmatched. The CDR3 consists of 13 residues. The CDR3 loop reads CASSTTGTGKLFF. DNA for the CDR3: TGTGCCAGCAGCACGACCGGGACAGGGAAGCTGTTTTTT.

The chain couples TRBV5-1 to TRBJ2-4, with TRBD2 matching 7 bases. The CDR3 contains 14 residues. Germline assignment: CDR1 SGHRS and CDR2 YFSETQ. The V and J ends lost 4 bases and 11 bases, in that order; junction bases with no gene match: 12. The CDR3 DNA reads as TGCGCCAGCAGCCCAGGACTAGGGGCAGAAGTTCAGTACTTC. It is translated as CASSPGLGAEVQYF.

There are a few counts of this clonotype. The rearrangement links TRBV4-3 to TRBJ1-1, with D tentatively TRBD1 (6 bases). Trimming left V 1 base short and J 7 bases short, with 10 bases between. Germline CDR1 LGHNA, CDR2 YSLEER. The CDR3 runs 13 residues. Here the CDR3 reads CASSQVGANEAFF. In DNA, the CDR3 is TGCGCCAGCAGCCAAGTGGGGGCCAATGAAGCTTTCTTT.

The table lists this clonotype with a few counts. V and J are TRBV27 and TRBJ2-2; D not resolved. The CDR3 sequence is 12 residues long. Germline CDR1 and CDR2: MNHEY and SMNVEV (reference sequence). V lost 7 bases and J lost 6, with 9 bases in between. In DNA form, the CDR3 reads TGTGCCAGCACCCCTAGGTCCGGGGAGCTGTTTTTT. Protein product: CASTPRSGELFF.

This clonotype was counted a few times. The CDR3 bases are TGTGCCACCAAAGACAGGTTCGGGAAGACCCAGTACTTC. Translating it yields CATKDRFGKTQYF. V is TRBV24-1 and J is TRBJ2-5; maybe TRBD1 (6 bases). CDR1 KGHDR and CDR2 SFDVKD come from the germline V gene. The CDR3 runs 13 residues. The V and J ends lost 8 bases and 6 bases respectively, with 15 bases between them.

This clonotype was seen repeatedly, ten times or more. The V gene is TRBV5-1, the J gene TRBJ2-5, with unresolved D. The CDR3 runs 14 residues. Germline V lookup: CDR1 SGHRS, CDR2 YFSETQ. Trimming cost V 0 bases and J 5 bases, with 11 bases left between them. The CDR3 spells CASSLGNLKETQYF. The CDR3 DNA reads as TGCGCCAGCAGCTTGGGAAACTTAAAGGAGACCCAGTACTTC.

This clonotype came up a few times. The J gene is TRBJ2-1, the V gene TRBV19; 8 positions agree with TRBD2. CDR3 length equals 15 residues. Germline V gene lookup returns CDR1 LNHDA and CDR2 SQIVND (reference sequence). V was pared by 9 bases and J by 4 bases, with 11 bases of the junction left unmatched. The CDR3 reads CASREGGRVYNEQFF. The CDR3 nucleotides are TGTGCCAGCCGGGAGGGGGGAAGGGTTTACAATGAGCAGTTCTTC.

This chain connects TRBV9 to TRBJ2-3, with D perhaps TRBD2 (5 bases). Trimming shortened V by 0 bases and J by 0 bases, and 8 bases separated the two germline ends. The CDR3 loop spans 15 amino acids. Per the germline V gene, CDR1 is SGDLS and CDR2 is YYNGEE. CDR3 sequence (DNA): TGTGCCAGCAGCGTAGTAGCGTCTAGCACAGATACGCAGTATTTT. Translated: CASSVVASSTDTQYF. Based on the CDR3 plus reference TRBV9 and TRBJ2-3, the full variable domain is DSGVTQTPKHLITATGQRVTLRCSPRSGDLSVYWYQQSLDQGLQFLIQYYNGEERAKGNILERFSAQQFPDLHSELNLSSLELGDSALYFCASSVVASSTDTQYFGPGTRLTVL.

Only a few counts were recorded for this clonotype. The chain combines TRBV25-1 with TRBJ2-7; D remains unclear. This CDR3 is 13 amino acids long. Trimming pared 7 bases from V and 3 bases from J, leaving 13 bases between. CDR1 and CDR2 from the germline V gene are MGHDK and SYGVNS. CDR3 nucleotides: TGTGCCAGCACCACTCGCTTGGGCTACGAGCAGTACTTC. Translation gives CASTTRLGYEQYF.

This clonotype was seen a handful of times. This rearrangement joins TRBV7-2 to TRBJ2-3; D gene ambiguous. Germline CDR1 SGHTA, CDR2 FQGNSA. This CDR3 contains 15 residues. The V end was cut by 3 bases, the J end by 2 bases, with 12 bases between. The CDR3 coding sequence is TGTGCCAGCAGCTTTAGTTTGGGGTACACAGATACGCAGTATTTT. Translated, it gives CASSFSLGYTDTQYF.

This sequence joins TRBV3-1 and TRBJ1-5; 9 bases are a match to TRBD1. The CDR3 contains 13 residues. V shed 2 bases and J 7 bases; nucleotides not matched to a gene: 0. Germline V lookup: CDR1 LGHDT, CDR2 YNNKEL (reference sequence). The CDR3: CASSQTGGQPQHF. CDR3 DNA sequence: TGTGCCAGCAGCCAAACAGGGGGCCAGCCCCAGCATTTT.